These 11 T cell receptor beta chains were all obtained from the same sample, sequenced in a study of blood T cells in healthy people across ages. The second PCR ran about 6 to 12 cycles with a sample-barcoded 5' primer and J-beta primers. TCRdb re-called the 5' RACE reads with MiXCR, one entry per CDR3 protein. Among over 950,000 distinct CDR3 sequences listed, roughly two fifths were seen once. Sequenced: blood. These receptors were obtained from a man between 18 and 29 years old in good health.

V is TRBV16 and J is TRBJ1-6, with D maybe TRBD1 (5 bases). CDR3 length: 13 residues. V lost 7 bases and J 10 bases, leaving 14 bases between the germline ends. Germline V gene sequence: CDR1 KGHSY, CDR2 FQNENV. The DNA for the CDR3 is TGTGCCAGCAACCGACAGATCGGATCACCCCTCCACTTT. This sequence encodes CASNRQIGSPLHF.

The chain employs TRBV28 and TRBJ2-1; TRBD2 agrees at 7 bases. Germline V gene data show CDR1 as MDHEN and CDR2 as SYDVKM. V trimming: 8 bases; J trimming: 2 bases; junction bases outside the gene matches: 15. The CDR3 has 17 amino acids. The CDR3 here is CASYPAGVPYAYNEQFF. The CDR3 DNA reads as TGTGCCAGCTACCCCGCGGGGGTTCCCTATGCCTACAATGAGCAGTTCTTC.

The CDR3 sequence: CASSQTPGKYEQYF. The CDR3 DNA reads as TGTGCCAGCAGCCAGACGCCAGGGAAGTACGAGCAGTACTTC. This chain joins TRBV6-5 and TRBJ2-7; the D gene is possibly TRBD1 (5 bases). The CDR3 contains 14 residues. The germline gives CDR1 MNHEY, CDR2 SVGAGI. V lost 6 bases and J 4 bases, leaving 16 bases between the germline ends.

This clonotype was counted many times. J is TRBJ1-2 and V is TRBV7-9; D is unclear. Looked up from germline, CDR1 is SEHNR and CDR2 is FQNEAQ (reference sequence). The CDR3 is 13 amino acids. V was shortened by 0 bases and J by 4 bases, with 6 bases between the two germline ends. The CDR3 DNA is TGTGCCAGCAGCTTAGCGGCAGCCTATGGCTACACCTTC. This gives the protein CASSLAAAYGYTF.

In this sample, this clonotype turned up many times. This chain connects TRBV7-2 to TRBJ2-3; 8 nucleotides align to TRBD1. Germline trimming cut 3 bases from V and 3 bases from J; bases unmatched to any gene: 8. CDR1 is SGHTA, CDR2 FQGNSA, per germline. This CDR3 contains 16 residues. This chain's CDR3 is CASSFLGQGGTDTQYF. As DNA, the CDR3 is TGTGCCAGCAGCTTCCTCGGACAGGGTGGGACAGATACGCAGTATTTT.

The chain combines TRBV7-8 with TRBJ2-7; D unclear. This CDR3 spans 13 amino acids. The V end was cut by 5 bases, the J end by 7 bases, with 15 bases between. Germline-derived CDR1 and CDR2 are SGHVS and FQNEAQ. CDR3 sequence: CASSRKAYNEQYF. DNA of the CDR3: TGTGCCAGCAGCCGAAAAGCCTACAATGAGCAGTACTTC.

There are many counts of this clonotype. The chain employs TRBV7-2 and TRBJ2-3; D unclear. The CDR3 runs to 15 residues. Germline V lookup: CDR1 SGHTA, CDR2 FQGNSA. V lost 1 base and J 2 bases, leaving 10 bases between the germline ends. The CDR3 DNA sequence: TGTGCCAGCAGCTTAGGTGCATATAACACAGATACGCAGTATTTT. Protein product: CASSLGAYNTDTQYF.

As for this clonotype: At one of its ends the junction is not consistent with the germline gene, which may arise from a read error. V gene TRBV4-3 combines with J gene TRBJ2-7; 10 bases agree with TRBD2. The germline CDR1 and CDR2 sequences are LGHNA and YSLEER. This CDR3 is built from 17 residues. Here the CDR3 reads CASSQGLAGEFTYEQYF. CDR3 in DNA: TGCGCCAGCAGTCAAGGGCTAGCGGGGGAGTTTACCTACGAGCAGTACTTC.

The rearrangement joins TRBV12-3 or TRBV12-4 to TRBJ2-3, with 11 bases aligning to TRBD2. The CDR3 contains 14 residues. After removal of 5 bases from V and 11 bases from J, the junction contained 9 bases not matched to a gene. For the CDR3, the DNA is TGTGCCAGCAGTCTCCGACTAGCGGGGTTCGGGCAGTATTTT. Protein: CASSLRLAGFGQYF.

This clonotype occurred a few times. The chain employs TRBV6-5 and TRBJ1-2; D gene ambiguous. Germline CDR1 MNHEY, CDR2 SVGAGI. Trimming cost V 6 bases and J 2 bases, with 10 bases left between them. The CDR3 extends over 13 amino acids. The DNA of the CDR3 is TGTGCCAGCAGCCGAACTCCCAACTATGGCTACACCTTC. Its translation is CASSRTPNYGYTF.

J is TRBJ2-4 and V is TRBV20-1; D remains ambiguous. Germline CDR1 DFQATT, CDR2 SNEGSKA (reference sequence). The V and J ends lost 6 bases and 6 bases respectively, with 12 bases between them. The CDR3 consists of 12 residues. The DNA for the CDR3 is TGCAGTGCACTTACTCGGGTAAACATTCAGTACTTC. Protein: CSALTRVNIQYF.